The clone carrying this T cell receptor (beta chain) was counted a single time. The target antigen is unknown. This record comes from a study of cytomegalovirus exposure and HLA in healthy donors. V dropped 0 bases and J dropped 7 bases, with 4 bases sitting between them. CDR1 and CDR2 from the germline V gene are SGHRS and YFSETQ. This CDR3 comprises 12 residues. Primers included in the PCR were 60 Vbeta and 13 Jbeta primers. TCRdb's table, derived via immunoSEQ multiplex PCR, lists solely in-frame clones and lacks some. The table includes under 200,000 clones, about 70% detected once. Study observations and caveats: Researchers reported in a later analysis that common viral pathogens appeared linked to several top clusters. In presence/absence analyses, roughly uniform sequencing depth across donors was assumed. Cytomegalovirus status was reportedly diagnosed by the classifier with high sensitivity and specificity.

The V and J genes are TRBV5-1 and TRBJ2-2, with D unclear. Sequenced: PBMCs. This receptor was taken from a young woman in good health and CMV-seropositive. The CDR3 sequence: CASSLVSGELFF. The CDR3 region has the DNA TGCGCCAGCAGCTTGGTGAGCGGGGAGCTGTTTTTT.